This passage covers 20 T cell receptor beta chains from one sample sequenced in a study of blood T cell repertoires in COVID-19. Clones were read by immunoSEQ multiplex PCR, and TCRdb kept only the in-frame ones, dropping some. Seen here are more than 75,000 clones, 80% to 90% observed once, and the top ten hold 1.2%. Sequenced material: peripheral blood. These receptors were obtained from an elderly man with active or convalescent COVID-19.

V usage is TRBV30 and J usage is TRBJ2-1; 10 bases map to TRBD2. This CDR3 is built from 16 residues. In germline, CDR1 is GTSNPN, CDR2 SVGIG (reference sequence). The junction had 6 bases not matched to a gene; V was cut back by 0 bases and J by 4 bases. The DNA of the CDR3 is TGTGCCTGGAGTGTAAGCAGCGGGAGGGTGTACAATGAGCAGTTCTTC. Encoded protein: CAWSVSSGRVYNEQFF.

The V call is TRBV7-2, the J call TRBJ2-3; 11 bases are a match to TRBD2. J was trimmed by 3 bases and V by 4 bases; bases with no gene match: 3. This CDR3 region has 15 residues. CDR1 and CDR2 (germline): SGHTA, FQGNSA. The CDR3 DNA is TGTGCCAGCAGCTCTCGACTAGCGGGAACAGATACGCAGTATTTT. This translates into CASSSRLAGTDTQYF. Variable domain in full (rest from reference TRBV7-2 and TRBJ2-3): GAGVSQSPSNKVTEKGKDVELRCDPISGHTALYWYRQSLGQGLEFLIYFQGNSAPDKSGLPSDRFSAERTGGSVSTLTIQRTQQEDSAVYLCASSSRLAGTDTQYFGPGTRLTVL.

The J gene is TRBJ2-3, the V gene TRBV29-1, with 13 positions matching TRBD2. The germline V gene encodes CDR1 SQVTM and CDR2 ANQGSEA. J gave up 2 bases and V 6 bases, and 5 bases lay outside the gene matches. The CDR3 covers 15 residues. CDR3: CSVAGLAGVTDTQYF. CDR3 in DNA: TGCAGCGTGGCTGGACTAGCGGGAGTCACAGATACGCAGTATTTT.

CDR3 sequence reads: CASSLVEVRDYVPYEQYF. In DNA, the CDR3 is TGTGCCAGCAGCTTAGTAGAGGTTCGGGACTACGTGCCCTACGAGCAGTACTTC. This chain joins TRBV11-2 and TRBJ2-7, with 7 bases matching TRBD2. The CDR3 is 18 amino acids. V was pared by 1 base and J by 2 bases, with 14 bases of the junction left unmatched. CDR1 is SGHAT and CDR2 is FQNNGV in the germline V gene.

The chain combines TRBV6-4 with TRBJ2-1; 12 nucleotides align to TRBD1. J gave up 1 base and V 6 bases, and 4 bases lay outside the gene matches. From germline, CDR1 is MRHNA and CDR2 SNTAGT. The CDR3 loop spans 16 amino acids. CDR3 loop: CASSGTGGASYNEQFF. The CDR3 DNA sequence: TGTGCCAGCAGCGGGACAGGGGGCGCGTCCTACAATGAGCAGTTCTTC.

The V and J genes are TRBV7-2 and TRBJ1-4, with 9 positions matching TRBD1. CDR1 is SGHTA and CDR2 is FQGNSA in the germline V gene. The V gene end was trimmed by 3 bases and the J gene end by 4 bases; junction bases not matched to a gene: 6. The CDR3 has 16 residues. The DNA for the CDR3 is TGTGCCAGCAGCTTGCCGGGACAGGGAGTTAATGAAAAACTGTTTTTT. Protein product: CASSLPGQGVNEKLFF.

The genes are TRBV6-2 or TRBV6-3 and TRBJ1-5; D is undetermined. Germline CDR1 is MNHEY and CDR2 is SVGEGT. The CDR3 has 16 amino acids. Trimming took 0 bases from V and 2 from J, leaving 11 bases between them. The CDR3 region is CASSYSAGTGNQPQHF. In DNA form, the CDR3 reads TGTGCCAGCAGTTACTCGGCGGGTACGGGCAATCAGCCCCAGCATTTT.

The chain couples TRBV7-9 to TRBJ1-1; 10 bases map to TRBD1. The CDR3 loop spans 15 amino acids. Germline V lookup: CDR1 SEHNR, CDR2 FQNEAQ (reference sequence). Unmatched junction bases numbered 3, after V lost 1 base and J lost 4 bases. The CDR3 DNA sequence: TGTGCCAGCAGCTTAGAGACAGGGGGCGGCACTGAAGCTTTCTTT. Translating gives CASSLETGGGTEAFF.

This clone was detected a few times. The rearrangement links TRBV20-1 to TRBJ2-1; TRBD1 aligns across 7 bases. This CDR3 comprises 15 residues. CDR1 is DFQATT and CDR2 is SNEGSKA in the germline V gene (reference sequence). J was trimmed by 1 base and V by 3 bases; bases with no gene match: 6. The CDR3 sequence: CSASLGQNSYNEQFF. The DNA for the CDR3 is TGCAGTGCTAGTTTGGGACAGAATTCCTACAATGAGCAGTTCTTC.

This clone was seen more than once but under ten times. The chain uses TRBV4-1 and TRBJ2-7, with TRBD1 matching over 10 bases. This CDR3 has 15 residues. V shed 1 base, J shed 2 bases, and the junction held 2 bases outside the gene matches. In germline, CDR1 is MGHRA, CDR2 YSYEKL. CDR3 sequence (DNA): TGCGCCAGCAGCCAAGGGACAGGGGGAACCTACGAGCAGTACTTC. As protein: CASSQGTGGTYEQYF.

The chain's CDR3 is CASSIVGQGTGELFF. The CDR3 DNA is TGTGCCAGTAGTATAGTCGGACAGGGCACCGGGGAGCTGTTTTTT. The chain links TRBV19 to TRBJ2-2; 8 nucleotides line up with TRBD1. V gave up 1 base and J gave up 4 bases; unmatched junction bases: 2. The CDR3 is 15 amino acids. Germline-derived CDR1 and CDR2 are LNHDA and SQIVND (reference sequence).

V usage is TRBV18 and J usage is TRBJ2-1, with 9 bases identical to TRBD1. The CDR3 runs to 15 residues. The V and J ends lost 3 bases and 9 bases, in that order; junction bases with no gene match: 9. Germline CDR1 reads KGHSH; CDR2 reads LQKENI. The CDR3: CASSPWTGAEGEQFF. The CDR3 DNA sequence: TGTGCCAGCTCACCCTGGACAGGGGCGGAGGGTGAGCAGTTCTTC.

CDR3 loop: CSASPPPPGGQPQHF. The CDR3 DNA follows: TGCAGTGCTAGTCCCCCCCCGCCCGGGGGTCAGCCCCAGCATTTT. The chain recombines TRBV20-1 with TRBJ1-5, with D perhaps TRBD1 (5 bases). This CDR3 comprises 15 residues. CDR1 DFQATT and CDR2 SNEGSKA come from the germline V gene (reference sequence). V shed 3 bases and J shed 6 bases, with 18 bases lying between them.

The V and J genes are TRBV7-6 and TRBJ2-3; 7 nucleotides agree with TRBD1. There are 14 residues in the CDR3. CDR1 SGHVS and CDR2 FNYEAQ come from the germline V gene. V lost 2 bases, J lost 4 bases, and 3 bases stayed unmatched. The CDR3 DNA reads TGTGCCAGCAGCTTAAAGGGACAGTCAGATACGCAGTATTTT. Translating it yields CASSLKGQSDTQYF.

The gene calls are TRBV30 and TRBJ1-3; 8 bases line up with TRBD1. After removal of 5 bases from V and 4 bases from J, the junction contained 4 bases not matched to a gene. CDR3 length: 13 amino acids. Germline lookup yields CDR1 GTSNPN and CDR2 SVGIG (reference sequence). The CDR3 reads CAWGQGPGNTIYF. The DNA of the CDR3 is TGTGCCTGGGGACAGGGCCCAGGAAACACCATATATTTT.

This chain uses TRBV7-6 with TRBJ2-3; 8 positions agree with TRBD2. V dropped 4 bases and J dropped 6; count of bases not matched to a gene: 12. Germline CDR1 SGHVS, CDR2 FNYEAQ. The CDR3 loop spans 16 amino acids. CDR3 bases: TGTGCCAGCAGCTCCCGGGCGGGACTAGTTTTGGATACGCAGTATTTT. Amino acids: CASSSRAGLVLDTQYF.

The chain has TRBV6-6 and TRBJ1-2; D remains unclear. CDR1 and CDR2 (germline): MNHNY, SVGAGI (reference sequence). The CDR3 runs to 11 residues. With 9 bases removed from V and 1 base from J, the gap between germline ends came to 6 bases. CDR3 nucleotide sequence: TGTGCCAGTGACAATAACTATGGCTACACCTTC. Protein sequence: CASDNNYGYTF.

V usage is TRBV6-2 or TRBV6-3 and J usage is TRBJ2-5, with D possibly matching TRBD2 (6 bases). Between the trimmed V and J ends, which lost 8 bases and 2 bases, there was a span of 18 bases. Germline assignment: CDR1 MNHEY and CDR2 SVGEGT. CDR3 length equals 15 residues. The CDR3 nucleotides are TGTGCCAGCCGCCCGGGCGGGACCCTTCAAGAGACCCAGTACTTC. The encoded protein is CASRPGGTLQETQYF.

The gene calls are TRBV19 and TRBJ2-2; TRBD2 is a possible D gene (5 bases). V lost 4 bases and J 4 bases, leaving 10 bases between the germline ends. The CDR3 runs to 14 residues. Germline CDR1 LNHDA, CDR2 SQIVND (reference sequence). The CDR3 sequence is CASSSGRGTGELFF. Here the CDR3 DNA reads TGTGCCAGTAGTAGTGGGAGAGGCACCGGGGAGCTGTTTTTT.

The CDR3 DNA is TGTGCCAGCAGTTACTCACGCAACGCGGACACTGAAGCTTTCTTT. This translates into CASSYSRNADTEAFF. The chain uses TRBV6-5 and TRBJ1-1; unclear D gene. Germline lookup yields CDR1 MNHEY and CDR2 SVGAGI. V gave up 0 bases and J gave up 3 bases, with 11 bases separating them. The CDR3 contains 15 residues.